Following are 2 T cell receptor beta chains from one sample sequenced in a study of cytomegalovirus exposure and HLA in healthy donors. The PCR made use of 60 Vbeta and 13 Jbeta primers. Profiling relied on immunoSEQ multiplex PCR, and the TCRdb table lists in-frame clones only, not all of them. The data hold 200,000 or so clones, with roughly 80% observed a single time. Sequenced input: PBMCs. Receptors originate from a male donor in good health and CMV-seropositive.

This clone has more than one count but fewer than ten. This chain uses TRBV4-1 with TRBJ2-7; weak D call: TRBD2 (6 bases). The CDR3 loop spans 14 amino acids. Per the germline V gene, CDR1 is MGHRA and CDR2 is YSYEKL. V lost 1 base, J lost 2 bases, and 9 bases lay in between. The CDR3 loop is CASSQVSGPYEQYF. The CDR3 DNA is TGCGCCAGCAGCCAAGTTAGCGGACCCTACGAGCAGTACTTC.

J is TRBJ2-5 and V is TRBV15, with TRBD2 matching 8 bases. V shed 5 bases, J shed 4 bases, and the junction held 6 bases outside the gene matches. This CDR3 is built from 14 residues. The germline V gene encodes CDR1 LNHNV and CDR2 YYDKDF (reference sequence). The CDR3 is CATSRGLARETQYF. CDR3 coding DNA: TGTGCCACCAGCCGTGGACTAGCCCGAGAGACCCAGTACTTC. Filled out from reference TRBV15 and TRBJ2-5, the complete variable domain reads DAMVIQNPRYQVTQFGKPVTLSCSQTLNHNVMYWYQQKSSQAPKLLFHYYDKDFNNEADTPDNFQSRRPNTSFCFLDIRSPGLGDTAMYLCATSRGLARETQYFGPGTRLLVL.